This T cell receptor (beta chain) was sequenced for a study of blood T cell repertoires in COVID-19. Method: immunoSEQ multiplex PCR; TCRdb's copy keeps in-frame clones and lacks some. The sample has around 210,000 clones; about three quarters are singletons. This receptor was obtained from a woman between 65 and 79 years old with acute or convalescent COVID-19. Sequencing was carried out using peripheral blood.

CDR3 residues: CASSQGGDTGELFF. The CDR3 DNA follows: TGTGCCAGCAGCCAAGGGGGGGACACCGGGGAGCTGTTTTTT. The gene calls are TRBV3-1 (or the pseudogene TRBV3-2) and TRBJ2-2, with a weak D call TRBD2 (6 bases). The CDR3 is 14 residues long. CDR1 and CDR2 (germline): LGHDT, YNNKEL (reference sequence). Trimming took off 1 base at V and 3 bases at J, with 6 bases between the two ends.